In this sample, the clone carrying this T cell receptor (beta chain) turned up a few times. Its antigen remains unidentified. The data were obtained in a study of beta chain features in type 1 diabetes. Study-level results: Small HLA sub-analyses could not settle whether HLA shapes TCRB rearrangement. The study found fewer insertions and more deletions at VDJ junctions in type 1 diabetes patients. In every one of the four CD4+ subsets, TCRB CDR3s were moderately but significantly shorter in Type 1 diabetes patients.

The CDR3 runs 13 residues. Germline assignment: CDR1 KGHSH and CDR2 LQKENI. The ends lost 8 bases at V and 4 bases at J; junction bases unmatched: 8. Investigators reverse transcribed all isolated RNA, so they sequenced expressed TCRB transcripts. Here immunoSEQ multiplex PCR was the method, and the copy in TCRdb shows in-frame clones only, minus some. This sample has roughly 150,000 clones, with approximately 10% found just once. Via the markers CD45RO/CCR7/CD25/CD127/CD95/CD27, stem cell-like memory, regulatory, central memory and naive CD4+ cells were sorted. The chain employs TRBV18 and TRBJ2-7, with TRBD2 identical over 7 bases. Source material: central memory CD4+ T cells from blood. This sequence was found in a man aged 25 to 40 with type 1 diabetes. CDR3 nucleotides: TGTGCCAGCGGGGCTAGCGGTTCTTACGAGCAGTACTTC. Translation: CASGASGSYEQYF.